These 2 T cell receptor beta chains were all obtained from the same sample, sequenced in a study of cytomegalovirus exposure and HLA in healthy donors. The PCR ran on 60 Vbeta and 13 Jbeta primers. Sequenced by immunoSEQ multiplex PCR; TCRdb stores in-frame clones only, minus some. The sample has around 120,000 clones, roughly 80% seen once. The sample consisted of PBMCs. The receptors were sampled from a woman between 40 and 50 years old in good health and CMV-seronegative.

The CDR3: CASSLAQGTDTQYF. As DNA, the CDR3 is TGTGCCAGCAGCTTAGCGCAGGGCACAGATACGCAGTATTTT. The chain uses TRBV7-2 and TRBJ2-3; D not certain. CDR3 size: 14 residues. Germline V gives CDR1 SGHTA, CDR2 FQGNSA. V lost 0 bases and J 1 base, leaving 5 bases between the germline ends.

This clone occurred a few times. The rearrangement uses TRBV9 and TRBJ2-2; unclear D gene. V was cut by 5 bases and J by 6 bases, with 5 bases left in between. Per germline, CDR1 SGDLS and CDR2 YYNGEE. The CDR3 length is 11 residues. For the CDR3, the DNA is TGTGCCAGCAGTTCGTCCGGGGAGCTGTTTTTT. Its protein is CASSSSGELFF.